The next 19 T cell receptor beta chains were all read from a single sample in a study of T cells in Graves' hyperthyroidism and ophthalmopathy. Amplified regions were TCR beta CDR3 sequences from RNA transcripts. HTBI primers were the set used in a first-round RT-PCR of the TCR CDR3. TCRdb reprocessed the multiplex PCR reads via MiXCR and lists one record per CDR3 protein. Among fewer than 550,000 distinct CDR3 sequences listed, about a sixth were seen once. Sequencing used blood. The receptors shown here come from a woman under 30 with Graves' hyperthyroidism.

This clonotype has ten or more counts. The rearrangement links TRBV3-1 to TRBJ2-1; D unclear. The germline gives CDR1 LGHDT, CDR2 YNNKEL (reference sequence). Trimming stripped 1 base from V and 2 bases from J, with 6 bases between. This CDR3 has 14 amino acids. The CDR3 here is CASSQGGPYNEQFF. The CDR3 region has the DNA TGTGCCAGCAGCCAAGGGGGTCCCTACAATGAGCAGTTCTTC.

This CDR3 is CASSDPSGGTDTQYF. The CDR3 region has the DNA TGTGCCAGCAGCGATCCTAGCGGGGGCACAGATACGCAGTATTTT. This chain connects TRBV2 to TRBJ2-3; 9 bases are shared with TRBD2. This CDR3 region has 15 residues. Per germline, CDR1 SNHLY and CDR2 FYNNEI. V trimming: 6 bases; J trimming: 1 base; junction bases outside the gene matches: 5.

V is TRBV6-6 and J is TRBJ2-3; 9 positions agree with TRBD2. The CDR3 extends over 16 amino acids. The J segment lost 4 bases and the V segment lost 0 bases, leaving 5 bases of the junction unmatched. The germline gives CDR1 MNHNY, CDR2 SVGAGI (reference sequence). This chain's CDR3 is CASSYSPAGGSDTQYF. In DNA form, the CDR3 reads TGTGCCAGCAGTTACTCGCCAGCGGGGGGCTCAGATACGCAGTATTTT.

This clonotype has a handful of counts. The genes are TRBV10-3 and TRBJ2-2; TRBD1 matches 7 bases. The CDR3 has 12 residues. Germline-derived CDR1 and CDR2 are ENHRY and SYGVKD. The ends lost 8 bases at V and 6 bases at J; junction bases unmatched: 3. The CDR3, as DNA: TGTGCCATCCAACAGGGGTCCGGGGAGCTGTTTTTT. This gives the protein CAIQQGSGELFF.

The rearrangement links TRBV4-1 to TRBJ1-5, with D unclear. Germline V CDR1 and CDR2: MGHRA, YSYEKL. Trimming stripped 1 base from V and 2 bases from J, with 15 bases between. This CDR3 is 17 amino acids long. In DNA, the CDR3 is TGCGCCAGCAGCCAAGTCGACCTGGGATTGCGCAATCAGCCCCAGCATTTT. Encoded protein: CASSQVDLGLRNQPQHF.

CDR3 residues: CASSWDRAHYGYTF. In DNA form, the CDR3 reads TGTGCCAGCAGTTGGGACAGGGCTCACTATGGCTACACCTTC. The gene calls are TRBV6-9 and TRBJ1-2, with 9 positions matching TRBD1. This CDR3 is built from 14 residues. The germline CDR1 and CDR2 sequences are MNHGY and SVAAGI. V shed 4 bases, J shed 3 bases, and the junction held 3 bases outside the gene matches.

The J gene is TRBJ1-6, the V gene TRBV9, with D unresolved. The CDR3 has 14 amino acids. Trimming shortened V by 2 bases and J by 8 bases, and 11 bases separated the two germline ends. The germline V gene has CDR1 SGDLS and CDR2 YYNGEE. The CDR3 sequence: CASSVGTAHSPLHF. CDR3 DNA sequence: TGTGCCAGCAGCGTTGGAACGGCACATTCACCCCTCCACTTT.

This clonotype was seen many times. The V call is TRBV2, the J call TRBJ2-2; the D is unclear. This CDR3 is 14 amino acids long. V lost 0 bases and J lost 1, with 3 bases in between. Per the germline V gene, CDR1 is SNHLY and CDR2 is FYNNEI. CDR3 loop: CASSEAGNTGELFF. The CDR3 DNA sequence: TGTGCCAGCAGTGAAGCCGGGAACACCGGGGAGCTGTTTTTT.

This clonotype has a handful of counts. The chain is built from TRBV29-1 and TRBJ1-4; unclear D gene. Germline assignment: CDR1 SQVTM and CDR2 ANQGSEA. This CDR3 is 11 amino acids long. The ends were cut back, 4 bases at V and 7 bases at J, with 7 bases in the middle. The CDR3 region is CSVGYGEKLFF. CDR3 DNA sequence: TGCAGCGTTGGATATGGTGAAAAACTGTTTTTT.

The chain uses TRBV7-6 and TRBJ1-1; D is unresolved. The CDR3 length is 15 residues. V was trimmed by 4 bases and J by 0 bases, leaving 12 bases between them. Germline CDR1 is SGHVS and CDR2 is FNYEAQ. The CDR3 DNA follows: TGTGCCAGCAGCTCCCCAGCCGGGGTGAACACTGAAGCTTTCTTT. The encoded protein is CASSSPAGVNTEAFF.

This clonotype was counted ten times or more. The rearrangement links TRBV30 to TRBJ1-2; D unclear. Trimming removed 3 bases at V and 0 bases at J, with 5 bases between. The CDR3 length is 12 residues. CDR1 is GTSNPN, CDR2 SVGIG, per germline (reference sequence). DNA of the CDR3: TGTGCCTGGAGCAGTTCTAACTATGGCTACACCTTC. Translation gives CAWSSSNYGYTF. Using reference TRBV30 and TRBJ1-2 for the parts outside the CDR3, the full variable domain is SQTIHQWPATLVQPVGSPLSLECTVEGTSNPNLYWYRQAAGRGLQLLFYSVGIGQISSEVPQNLSASRPQDRQFILSSKKLLLSDSGFYLCAWSSSNYGYTFGSGTRLTVV.

This clonotype was detected many times. The rearrangement uses TRBV20-1 and TRBJ2-3; 16 bases fit TRBD2. Germline-derived CDR1 and CDR2 are DFQATT and SNEGSKA (reference sequence). This CDR3 contains 16 residues. The ends lost 6 bases at V and 5 bases at J; junction bases unmatched: 8. CDR3 in amino acids: CSANSGLAGGGDTQYF. The CDR3 nucleotides read TGCAGTGCGAACTCGGGACTAGCGGGAGGGGGAGATACGCAGTATTTT.

This clonotype was recorded many times. V usage is TRBV3-1 and J usage is TRBJ2-7, with D perhaps given as TRBD1 or TRBD2 (5 bases each). Germline V gives CDR1 LGHDT, CDR2 YNNKEL (reference sequence). The length of the CDR3 is 16 residues. Trimming removed 4 bases at V and 6 bases at J, with 22 bases between. This CDR3 is CASSRTLGTGVAEQYF. The CDR3 nucleotides are TGTGCCAGCAGCCGTACCCTCGGGACCGGGGTGGCCGAGCAGTACTTC.

The sample holds many counts of this clonotype. The chain couples TRBV20-1 to TRBJ2-1, with D hard to call. In germline, CDR1 is DFQATT, CDR2 SNEGSKA (reference sequence). The ends were cut back, 3 bases at V and 0 bases at J, with 6 bases in the middle. The CDR3 length is 13 residues. The CDR3 bases are TGCAGTGCTAGCCCAGGCTCCTACAATGAGCAGTTCTTC. Translated: CSASPGSYNEQFF.

This clonotype appeared a few times. The rearrangement uses TRBV7-9 and TRBJ2-7, with 9 positions matching TRBD1. Germline trimming cut 4 bases from V and 7 bases from J; bases unmatched to any gene: 8. CDR3 length equals 14 residues. CDR1 is SEHNR, CDR2 FQNEAQ, per germline (reference sequence). The CDR3 protein is CASSSGQGEREQYF. The CDR3 coding sequence is TGTGCCAGCAGCTCGGGACAGGGAGAGAGGGAGCAGTACTTC.

In this sample, this clonotype turned up many times. The rearrangement joins TRBV7-8 to TRBJ2-2; D perhaps matches TRBD2 (7 bases). CDR1 SGHVS and CDR2 FQNEAQ come from the germline V gene. This CDR3 comprises 17 residues. V lost 4 bases, J lost 2 bases, and 17 bases lay in between. CDR3: CASSSRGGDANTGELFF. The CDR3 nucleotides are TGTGCCAGCAGCTCAAGGGGGGGAGACGCCAACACCGGGGAGCTGTTTTTT.

This clonotype was observed at least ten times. J is TRBJ1-2 and V is TRBV28; TRBD1 matches 9 bases. CDR3 length equals 14 residues. CDR1 MDHEN and CDR2 SYDVKM come from the germline V gene. V was clipped by 7 bases and J by 7 bases; unmatched bases: 10. The CDR3 DNA reads TGTGCCAGCAATCCAACCGGGACAGGGTTTGGCTACACCTTC. It yields the protein CASNPTGTGFGYTF.

V usage is TRBV2 and J usage is TRBJ2-1; tentatively, D is TRBD1 (5 bases). Germline loops: CDR1 SNHLY, CDR2 FYNNEI. There are 15 residues in the CDR3. V was pared by 4 bases and J by 3 bases, with 13 bases between. The CDR3 DNA is TGTGCCAGCAGTGCCGCAAGGGGCGACTACAATGAGCAGTTCTTC. Its protein product is CASSAARGDYNEQFF.

This chain joins TRBV9 and TRBJ1-3; D might be TRBD1 (5 bases). Germline V gene data show CDR1 as SGDLS and CDR2 as YYNGEE. The CDR3 runs 12 residues. Trimming took off 7 bases at V and 3 bases at J, with 8 bases between the two ends. The CDR3 protein is CASRGDGNTIYF. The CDR3 DNA reads TGTGCCAGCCGGGGGGATGGAAACACCATATATTTT. The whole variable domain, filled in from reference TRBV9 and TRBJ1-3, reads DSGVTQTPKHLITATGQRVTLRCSPRSGDLSVYWYQQSLDQGLQFLIQYYNGEERAKGNILERFSAQQFPDLHSELNLSSLELGDSALYFCASRGDGNTIYFGEGSWLTVV.